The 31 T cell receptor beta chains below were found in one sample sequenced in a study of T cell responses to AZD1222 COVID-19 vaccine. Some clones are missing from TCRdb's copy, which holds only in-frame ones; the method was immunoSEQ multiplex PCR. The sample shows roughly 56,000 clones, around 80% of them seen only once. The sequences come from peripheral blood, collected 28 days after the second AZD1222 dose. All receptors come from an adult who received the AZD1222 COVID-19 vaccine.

Written as DNA, the CDR3 is TGTGCCAGCACAGCTAGGGGAAATTCACCCCTCCACTTT. Protein sequence: CASTARGNSPLHF. J is TRBJ1-6 and V is TRBV27, with D possibly matching TRBD1 (5 bases). Germline assignment: CDR1 MNHEY and CDR2 SMNVEV (reference sequence). Trimming removed 7 bases from V and 7 bases from J, with 11 bases in between. The CDR3 is 13 amino acids.

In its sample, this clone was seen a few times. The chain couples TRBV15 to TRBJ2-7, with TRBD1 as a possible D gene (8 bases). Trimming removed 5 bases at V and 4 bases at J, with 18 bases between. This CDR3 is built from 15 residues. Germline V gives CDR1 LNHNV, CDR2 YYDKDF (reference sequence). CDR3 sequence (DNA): TGTGCCACCAGCCGCGGTGGACAGGGACTATACGAGCAGTACTTC. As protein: CATSRGGQGLYEQYF. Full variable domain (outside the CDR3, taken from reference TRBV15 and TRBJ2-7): DAMVIQNPRYQVTQFGKPVTLSCSQTLNHNVMYWYQQKSSQAPKLLFHYYDKDFNNEADTPDNFQSRRPNTSFCFLDIRSPGLGDTAMYLCATSRGGQGLYEQYFGPGTRLTVT.

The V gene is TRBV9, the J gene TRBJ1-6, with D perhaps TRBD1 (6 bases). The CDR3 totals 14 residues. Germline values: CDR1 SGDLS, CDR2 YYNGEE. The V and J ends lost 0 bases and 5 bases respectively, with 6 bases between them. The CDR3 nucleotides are TGTGCCAGCAGCGTAGGGGACAATAATTCACCCCTCCACTTT. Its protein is CASSVGDNNSPLHF.

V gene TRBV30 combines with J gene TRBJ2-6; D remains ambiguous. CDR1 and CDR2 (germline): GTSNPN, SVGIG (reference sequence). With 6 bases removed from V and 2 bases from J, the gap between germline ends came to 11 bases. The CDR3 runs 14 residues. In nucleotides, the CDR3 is TGTGCCTGCCGAGTCGCTGCTGGGGCCAACGTCCTGACTTTC. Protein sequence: CACRVAAGANVLTF. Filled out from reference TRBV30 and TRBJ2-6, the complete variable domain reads SQTIHQWPATLVQPVGSPLSLECTVEGTSNPNLYWYRQAAGRGLQLLFYSVGIGQISSEVPQNLSASRPQDRQFILSSKKLLLSDSGFYLCACRVAAGANVLTFGAGSRLTVL.

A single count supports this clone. The CDR3 DNA sequence: TGTGCCAGCAGCCCCCAAGGCAGGGATGGCTACACCTTC. Translated, it gives CASSPQGRDGYTF. V is TRBV4-2 and J is TRBJ1-2; D might be TRBD1 (5 bases). This CDR3 comprises 13 residues. V dropped 4 bases and J dropped 6 bases, with 12 bases sitting between them. The V gene's germline CDR1 is LGHNA and CDR2 YNFKEQ.

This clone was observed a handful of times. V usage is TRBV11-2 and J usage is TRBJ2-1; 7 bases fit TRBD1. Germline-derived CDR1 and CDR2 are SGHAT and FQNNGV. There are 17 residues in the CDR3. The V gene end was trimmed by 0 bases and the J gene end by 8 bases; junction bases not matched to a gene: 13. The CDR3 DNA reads TGTGCCAGCAGCTTAGAGTTTTACACAGGGGTAGACGATGAGCAGTTCTTC. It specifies CASSLEFYTGVDDEQFF.

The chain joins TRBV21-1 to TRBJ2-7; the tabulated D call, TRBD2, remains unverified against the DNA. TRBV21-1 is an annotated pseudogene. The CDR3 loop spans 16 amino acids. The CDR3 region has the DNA TGTGCCAGCGGCCCTGAGGGCGGGAGGAGCTCCTACGAGCAGTACTTC. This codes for CASGPEGGRSSYEQYF.

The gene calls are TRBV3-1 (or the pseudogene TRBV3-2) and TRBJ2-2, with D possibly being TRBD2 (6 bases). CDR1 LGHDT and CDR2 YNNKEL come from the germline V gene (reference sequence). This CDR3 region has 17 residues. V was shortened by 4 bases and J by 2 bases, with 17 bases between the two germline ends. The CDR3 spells CASSPIRGTGNTGELFF. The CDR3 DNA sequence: TGTGCCAGCAGCCCCATCCGGGGGACGGGTAACACCGGGGAGCTGTTTTTT.

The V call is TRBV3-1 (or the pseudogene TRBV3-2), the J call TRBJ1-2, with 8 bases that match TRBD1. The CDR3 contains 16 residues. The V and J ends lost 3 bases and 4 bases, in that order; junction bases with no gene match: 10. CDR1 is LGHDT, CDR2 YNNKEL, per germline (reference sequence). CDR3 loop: CASSHHGQGSFYGYTF. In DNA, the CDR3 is TGTGCCAGCAGCCACCACGGACAGGGCTCTTTCTATGGCTACACCTTC.

The CDR3 sequence is CASSYTEAFF. DNA of the CDR3: TGTGCCAGCAGTTACACTGAAGCTTTCTTT. The rearrangement links TRBV12-3 or TRBV12-4 to TRBJ1-1; D unresolved. V was pared by 4 bases and J by 3 bases, with 0 bases between. The length of the CDR3 is 10 residues.

Written as DNA, the CDR3 is TGTGCCATCAGTGATGGAGGGTTCCTCAGCAATGAGCAGTTCTTC. Translating it yields CAISDGGFLSNEQFF. The chain uses TRBV10-3 and TRBJ2-1, with a weak D call TRBD2 (6 bases). V was trimmed by 3 bases and J by 6 bases, leaving 15 bases between them. Per the germline V gene, CDR1 is ENHRY and CDR2 is SYGVKD. The CDR3 length is 15 residues.

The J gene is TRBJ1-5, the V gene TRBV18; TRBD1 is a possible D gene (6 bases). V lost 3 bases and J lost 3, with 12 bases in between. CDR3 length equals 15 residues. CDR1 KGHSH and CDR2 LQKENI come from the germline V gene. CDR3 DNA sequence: TGTGCCAGCTCACCCAACAGGGCTGACAATCAGCCCCAGCATTTT. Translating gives CASSPNRADNQPQHF.

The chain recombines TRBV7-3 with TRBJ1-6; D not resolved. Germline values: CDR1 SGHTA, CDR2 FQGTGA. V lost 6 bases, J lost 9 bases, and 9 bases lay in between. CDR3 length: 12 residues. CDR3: CASSVRVSPLHF. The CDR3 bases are TGTGCCAGCAGTGTAAGGGTTTCACCCCTCCACTTT.

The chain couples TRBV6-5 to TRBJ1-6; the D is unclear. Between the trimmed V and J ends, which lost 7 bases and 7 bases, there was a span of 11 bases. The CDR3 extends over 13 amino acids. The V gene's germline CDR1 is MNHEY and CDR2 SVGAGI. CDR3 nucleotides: TGTGCCAGCACCTTGGGTCAGAATTCACCCCTCCACTTT. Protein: CASTLGQNSPLHF.

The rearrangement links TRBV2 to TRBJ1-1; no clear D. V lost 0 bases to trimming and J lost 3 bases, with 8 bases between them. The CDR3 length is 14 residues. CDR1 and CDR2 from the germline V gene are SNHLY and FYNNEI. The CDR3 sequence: CASSEAGSYTEAFF. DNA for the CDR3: TGTGCCAGCAGTGAAGCTGGGAGTTACACTGAAGCTTTCTTT.

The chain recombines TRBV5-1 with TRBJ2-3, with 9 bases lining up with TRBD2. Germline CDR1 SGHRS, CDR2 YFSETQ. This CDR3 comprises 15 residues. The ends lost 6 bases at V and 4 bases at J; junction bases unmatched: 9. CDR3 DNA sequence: TGCGCCAGCACGAAGACTAGCGGTCGGGCAGATACGCAGTATTTT. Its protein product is CASTKTSGRADTQYF.

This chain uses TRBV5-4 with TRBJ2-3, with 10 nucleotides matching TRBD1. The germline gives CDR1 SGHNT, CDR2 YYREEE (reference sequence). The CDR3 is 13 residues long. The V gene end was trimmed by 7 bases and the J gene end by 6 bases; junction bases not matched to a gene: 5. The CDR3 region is CASGTGDKDTQYF. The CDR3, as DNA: TGTGCCAGCGGGACAGGGGATAAGGATACGCAGTATTTT. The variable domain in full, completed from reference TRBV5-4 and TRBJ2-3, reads ETGVTQSPTHLIKTRGQQVTLRCSSQSGHNTVSWYQQALGQGPQFIFQYYREEENGRGNFPPRFSGLQFPNYSSELNVNALELDDSALYLCASGTGDKDTQYFGPGTRLTVL.

CDR3 in amino acids: CASSNYRDFSGGELFF. The CDR3, as DNA: TGTGCCAGCAGTAACTACAGGGATTTTAGTGGCGGGGAGCTGTTTTTT. The chain employs TRBV6-5 and TRBJ2-2; D perhaps matches TRBD1 (6 bases). The V and J ends lost 5 bases and 7 bases respectively, with 20 bases between them. In germline, CDR1 is MNHEY, CDR2 SVGAGI. This CDR3 has 16 amino acids.

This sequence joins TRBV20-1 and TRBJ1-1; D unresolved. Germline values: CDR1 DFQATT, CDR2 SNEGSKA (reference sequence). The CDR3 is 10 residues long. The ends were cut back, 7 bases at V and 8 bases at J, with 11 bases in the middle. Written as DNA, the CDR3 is TGCAGTGACTCAAGAGGAGAAGCTTTCTTT. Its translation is CSDSRGEAFF.

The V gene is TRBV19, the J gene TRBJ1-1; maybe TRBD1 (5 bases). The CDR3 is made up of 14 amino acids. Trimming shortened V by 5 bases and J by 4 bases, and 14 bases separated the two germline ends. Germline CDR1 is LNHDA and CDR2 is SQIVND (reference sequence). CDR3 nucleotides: TGTGCCAGTAGTCCCCTTTCAGGGAGCACTGAAGCTTTCTTT. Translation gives CASSPLSGSTEAFF. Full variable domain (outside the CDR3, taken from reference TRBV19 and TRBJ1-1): DGGITQSPKYLFRKEGQNVTLSCEQNLNHDAMYWYRQDPGQGLRLIYYSQIVNDFQKGDIAEGYSVSREKKESFPLTVTSAQKNPTAFYLCASSPLSGSTEAFFGQGTRLTVV.

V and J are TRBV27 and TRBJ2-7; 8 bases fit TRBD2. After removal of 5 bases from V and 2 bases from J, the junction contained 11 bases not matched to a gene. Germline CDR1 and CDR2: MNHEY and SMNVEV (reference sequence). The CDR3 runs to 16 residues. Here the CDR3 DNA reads TGTGCCAGCAGTCTGTTTAGAGCGGGAGCCCCCTACGAGCAGTACTTC. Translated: CASSLFRAGAPYEQYF.

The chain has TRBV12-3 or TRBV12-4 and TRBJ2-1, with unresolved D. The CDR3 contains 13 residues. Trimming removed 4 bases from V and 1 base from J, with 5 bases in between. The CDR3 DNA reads TGTGCCAGCAGTTCCCGGTCCTACAATGAGCAGTTCTTC. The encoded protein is CASSSRSYNEQFF.

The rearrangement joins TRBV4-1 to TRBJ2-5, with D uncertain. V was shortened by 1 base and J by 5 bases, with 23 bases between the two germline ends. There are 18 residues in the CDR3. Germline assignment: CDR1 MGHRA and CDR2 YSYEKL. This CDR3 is CASSQADVLASSLETQYF. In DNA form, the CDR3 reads TGCGCCAGCAGCCAAGCAGACGTCCTTGCTAGTTCGTTGGAGACCCAGTACTTC.

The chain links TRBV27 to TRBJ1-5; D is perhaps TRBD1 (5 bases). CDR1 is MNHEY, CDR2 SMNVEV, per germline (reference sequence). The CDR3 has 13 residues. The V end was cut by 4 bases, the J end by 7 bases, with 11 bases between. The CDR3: CASSSQGGQPQHF. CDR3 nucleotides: TGTGCCAGCAGTTCCCAGGGTGGCCAGCCCCAGCATTTT.

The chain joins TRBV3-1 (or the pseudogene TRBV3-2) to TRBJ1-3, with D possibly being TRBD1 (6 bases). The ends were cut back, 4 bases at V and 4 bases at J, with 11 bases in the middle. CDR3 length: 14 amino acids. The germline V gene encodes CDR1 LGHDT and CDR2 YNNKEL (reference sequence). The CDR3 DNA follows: TGTGCCAGCAGCCCCCAGGGGCCAGGAAACACCATATATTTT. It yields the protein CASSPQGPGNTIYF.

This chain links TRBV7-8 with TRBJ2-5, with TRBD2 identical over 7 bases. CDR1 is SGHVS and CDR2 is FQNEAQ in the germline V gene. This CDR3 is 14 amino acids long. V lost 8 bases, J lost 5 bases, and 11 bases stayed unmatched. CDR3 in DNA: TGTGCCAGCGCCCGGGGGAGGGGAGGGGAGACCCAGTACTTC. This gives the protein CASARGRGGETQYF.

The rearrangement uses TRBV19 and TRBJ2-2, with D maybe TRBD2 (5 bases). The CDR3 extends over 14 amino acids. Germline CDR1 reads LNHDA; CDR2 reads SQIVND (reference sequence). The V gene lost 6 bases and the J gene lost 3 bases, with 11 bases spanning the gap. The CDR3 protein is CASSTGLDTGELFF. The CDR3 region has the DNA TGTGCCAGTAGCACCGGACTCGACACCGGGGAGCTGTTTTTT.

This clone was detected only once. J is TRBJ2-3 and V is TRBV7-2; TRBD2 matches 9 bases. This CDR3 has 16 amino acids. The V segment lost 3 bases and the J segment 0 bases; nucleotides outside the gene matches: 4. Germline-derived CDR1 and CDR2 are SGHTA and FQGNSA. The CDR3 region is CASSLAGGTSTDTQYF. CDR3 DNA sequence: TGTGCCAGCAGCTTGGCGGGAGGGACTAGCACAGATACGCAGTATTTT.

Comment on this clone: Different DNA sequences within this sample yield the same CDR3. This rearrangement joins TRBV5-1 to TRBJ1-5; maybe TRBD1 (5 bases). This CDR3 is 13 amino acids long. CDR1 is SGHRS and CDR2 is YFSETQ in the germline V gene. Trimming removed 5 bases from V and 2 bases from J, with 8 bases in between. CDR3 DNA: TGCGCCAGCAGTGGAGGGGGCAATCAGCCCCAGCATTTT. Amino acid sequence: CASSGGGNQPQHF.

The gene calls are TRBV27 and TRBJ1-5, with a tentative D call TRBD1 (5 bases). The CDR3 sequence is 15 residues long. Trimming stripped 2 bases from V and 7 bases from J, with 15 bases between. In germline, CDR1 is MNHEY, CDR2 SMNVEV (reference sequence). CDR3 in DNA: TGTGCCAGCAGTTTAAGCCCATCATGGGGGCAGCCCCAGCATTTT. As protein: CASSLSPSWGQPQHF.

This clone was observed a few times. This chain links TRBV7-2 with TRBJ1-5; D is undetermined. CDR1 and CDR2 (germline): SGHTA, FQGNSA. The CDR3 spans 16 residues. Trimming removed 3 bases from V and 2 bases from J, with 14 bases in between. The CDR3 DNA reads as TGTGCCAGCAGCTTGGAGGCGGCCTGGGGCAATCAGCCCCAGCATTTT. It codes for CASSLEAAWGNQPQHF.